A single sample is the source of the 25 T cell receptor beta chains below, sequenced in a study of identical twins. TCRdb ran MiXCR on the 5' RACE reads and lists one entry per CDR3 protein. This sample has approximately 680,000 distinct CDR3 sequences, with around 7.5% found just once. This same sample was also part of a study on yellow fever vaccine responses in identical twins.

Sequenced: PBMCs. The receptors come from a woman aged 18 to 35 in good health.

This clonotype was seen ten or more times. DNA for the CDR3: TGTGCCAGCAGCCTTGGGACTAGCGGGAGTCCCGCGGCAGATACGCAGTATTTT. The encoded protein is CASSLGTSGSPAADTQYF. The chain recombines TRBV4-2 with TRBJ2-3; TRBD2 matches at 14 bases. The V and J ends lost 4 bases and 4 bases, in that order; junction bases with no gene match: 10. Germline-derived CDR1 and CDR2 are LGHNA and YNFKEQ. The CDR3 covers 18 residues.

The chain has TRBV18 and TRBJ2-1; TRBD1 matches 11 bases. CDR1 is KGHSH and CDR2 is LQKENI in the germline V gene. The CDR3 extends over 15 amino acids. Trimming at V came to 3 bases and at J to 3 bases, leaving 1 base not matched to a gene. CDR3 coding DNA: TGTGCCAGCTCACCGGGACAGGGGGACTACAATGAGCAGTTCTTC. It is translated as CASSPGQGDYNEQFF.

The table lists this clonotype with a few counts. V usage is TRBV29-1 and J usage is TRBJ1-1, with unresolved D. This CDR3 region has 14 residues. CDR1 and CDR2 (germline): SQVTM, ANQGSEA. V dropped 4 bases and J dropped 1 base, with 13 bases sitting between them. Here the CDR3 reads CSVALGWGNTEAFF. The CDR3 nucleotides read TGCAGCGTTGCCCTCGGGTGGGGGAACACTGAAGCTTTCTTT.

This chain links TRBV6-1 with TRBJ2-7; 9 nucleotides align to TRBD1. V was clipped by 8 bases and J by 4 bases; unmatched bases: 6. The CDR3 consists of 13 residues. Germline CDR1 MNHNS, CDR2 SASEGT. For the CDR3, the DNA is TGTGCCAGCGGACAGGGGTCGAGGTACGAGCAGTACTTC. The encoded protein is CASGQGSRYEQYF.

This clonotype was detected ten times or more. This rearrangement joins TRBV12-3 or TRBV12-4 to TRBJ1-2; possible D gene TRBD1, 5 bases. The CDR3 spans 11 residues. Trimming pared 5 bases from V and 5 bases from J, leaving 6 bases between. CDR3 bases: TGTGCCAGCAGTGACAGTTATGGCTACACCTTC. Amino acid sequence: CASSDSYGYTF.

This clonotype was detected a few times. The gene calls are TRBV3-1 and TRBJ2-5; D unclear. The germline gives CDR1 LGHDT, CDR2 YNNKEL (reference sequence). The CDR3 has 16 amino acids. V was cut by 0 bases and J by 5 bases, with 16 bases left in between. The CDR3 is CASSQDRIGARETQYF. The CDR3 nucleotides read TGTGCCAGCAGCCAAGACCGGATAGGCGCCAGGGAGACCCAGTACTTC.

This clonotype was seen many times. The chain uses TRBV10-1 and TRBJ2-1, with D tentatively TRBD1 (5 bases). The CDR3 has 16 residues. Trimming left V 3 bases short and J 4 bases short, with 16 bases between. Germline CDR1 reads WNHNN; CDR2 reads SYGVQD (reference sequence). In DNA, the CDR3 is TGCGCCAGCAGTGATCGCCAGGGTGCCATTTACAATGAGCAGTTCTTC. This translates into CASSDRQGAIYNEQFF.

The V call is TRBV13, the J call TRBJ2-1; 8 bases are a match to TRBD2. The CDR3 runs 18 residues. V lost 5 bases, J lost 0 bases, and 12 bases stayed unmatched. Germline values: CDR1 PRHDT, CDR2 FYEKMQ (reference sequence). As DNA, the CDR3 is TGTGCCAGCAGCCCGGGGGGTAGCGGGATAGGCTCCTACAATGAGCAGTTCTTC. Translation: CASSPGGSGIGSYNEQFF.

Only a few counts were recorded for this clonotype. The chain couples TRBV12-3 or TRBV12-4 to TRBJ1-5, with D possibly being TRBD1 (6 bases). The V end was cut by 7 bases, the J end by 4 bases, with 14 bases between. CDR3 length: 14 amino acids. The CDR3 loop reads CASNLRGANQPQHF. CDR3 nucleotide sequence: TGTGCCAGCAACCTAAGGGGGGCTAATCAGCCCCAGCATTTT.

This clonotype was seen a handful of times. V is TRBV20-1 and J is TRBJ1-5, with TRBD1 matching 8 bases. V shed 6 bases, J shed 0 bases, and the junction held 1 base outside the gene matches. Germline-derived CDR1 and CDR2 are DFQATT and SNEGSKA (reference sequence). The CDR3 covers 13 residues. The DNA of the CDR3 is TGCAGTGCCCAGGGGGCTAGCAATCAGCCCCAGCATTTT. Translated, it gives CSAQGASNQPQHF.

This clonotype has just a few counts. The chain links TRBV20-1 to TRBJ2-1; the D gene is possibly TRBD1 (5 bases). Germline V gene lookup returns CDR1 DFQATT and CDR2 SNEGSKA (reference sequence). This CDR3 comprises 13 residues. V was trimmed by 7 bases and J by 12 bases, leaving 22 bases between them. CDR3 bases: TGCAGTGGATCGACAGCGTCGAAGACGGGGCAGTTCTTC. Translating it yields CSGSTASKTGQFF.

The V gene is TRBV7-8, the J gene TRBJ2-1, with 7 nucleotides matching TRBD2. The CDR3 is 14 residues long. Germline V gene data show CDR1 as SGHVS and CDR2 as FQNEAQ. The V segment lost 5 bases and the J segment 8 bases; nucleotides outside the gene matches: 9. The CDR3 nucleotides read TGTGCCAGCAGCACAAAGCGGGATGGGGATGAGCAGTTCTTC. Encoded protein: CASSTKRDGDEQFF.

This clonotype showed up many times. V usage is TRBV3-1 and J usage is TRBJ1-2; D is possibly TRBD1 (5 bases). CDR3 length: 14 residues. Trimming took 0 bases from V and 6 from J, leaving 11 bases between them. Per the germline V gene, CDR1 is LGHDT and CDR2 is YNNKEL (reference sequence). The CDR3 nucleotides read TGTGCCAGCAGCCAAGACTTGGGGCGAGATGGCTACACCTTC. This encodes CASSQDLGRDGYTF.

The rearrangement joins TRBV20-1 to TRBJ2-3, with TRBD2 as a possible D gene (5 bases). V dropped 5 bases and J dropped 5 bases, with 8 bases sitting between them. Germline values: CDR1 DFQATT, CDR2 SNEGSKA (reference sequence). The CDR3 covers 11 residues. CDR3 loop: CSAAGRDTQYF. DNA for the CDR3: TGCAGTGCTGCGGGTAGAGATACGCAGTATTTT.

The CDR3 nucleotides read TGTGCCAGCAGCGGACAGGGGGCTCTGAGCGAGCAGTACGTC. Protein sequence: CASSGQGALSEQYV. The chain is built from TRBV2 and TRBJ2-7; 11 bases map to TRBD1. The germline CDR1 and CDR2 sequences are SNHLY and FYNNEI. J gave up 6 bases and V 6 bases, and 7 bases lay outside the gene matches. This CDR3 region has 14 residues.

This clonotype has just a few counts. The chain has TRBV25-1 and TRBJ2-5; TRBD2 is a possible D gene (6 bases). From germline, CDR1 is MGHDK and CDR2 SYGVNS. This CDR3 spans 14 amino acids. V was clipped by 3 bases and J by 5 bases, with 13 bases between them. This CDR3 is CASSEHSGGETQYF. CDR3 in DNA: TGTGCCAGCAGTGAGCACAGTGGGGGGGAGACCCAGTACTTC.

The chain links TRBV5-1 to TRBJ2-1; possible D gene TRBD2, 6 bases. Germline loops: CDR1 SGHRS, CDR2 YFSETQ. The CDR3 extends over 11 amino acids. Trimming removed 5 bases from V and 14 bases from J, with 14 bases in between. The CDR3 DNA sequence: TGCGCCAGCAGTGGACCGGGGGATGAGTTCTTC. This sequence encodes CASSGPGDEFF.

This chain uses TRBV7-3 with TRBJ2-3; 7 bases fit TRBD2. Germline loops: CDR1 SGHTA, CDR2 FQGTGA. This CDR3 has 12 amino acids. Trimming cost V 5 bases and J 14 bases; bases outside gene matches: 10. DNA for the CDR3: TGTGCCAGCAGCGCCGAGCGGGGCCTCCGGTATTTT. It encodes CASSAERGLRYF.

This clonotype was counted ten times or more. The chain joins TRBV12-3 or TRBV12-4 to TRBJ2-1; 10 nucleotides align to TRBD2. The ends lost 7 bases at V and 9 bases at J; junction bases unmatched: 15. This CDR3 contains 16 residues. CDR3 sequence reads: CASTLTSGVDRGEQFF. In DNA, the CDR3 is TGTGCCAGCACCCTTACTAGCGGGGTTGACAGGGGTGAGCAGTTCTTC.

This clonotype turned up a few times. In nucleotides, the CDR3 is TGTGCCACCAGCCCCGTCATGACAGGGAATCTTTACGAGCAGTACTTC. Translating it yields CATSPVMTGNLYEQYF. The genes are TRBV15 and TRBJ2-7; 7 nucleotides line up with TRBD1. Germline lookup yields CDR1 LNHNV and CDR2 YYDKDF (reference sequence). This CDR3 has 16 amino acids. The V segment lost 5 bases and the J segment 4 bases; nucleotides outside the gene matches: 14.

This clonotype has more than one count but fewer than ten. The chain employs TRBV9 and TRBJ1-6; D is ambiguous. CDR1 is SGDLS, CDR2 YYNGEE, per germline. There are 19 residues in the CDR3. V was clipped by 0 bases and J by 0 bases, with 16 bases between them. The CDR3: CASSVGGGDRISYNSPLHF. CDR3 nucleotide sequence: TGTGCCAGCAGCGTAGGGGGAGGTGACCGGATCTCCTATAATTCACCCCTCCACTTT. Full variable domain (remainder filled in from reference TRBV9 and TRBJ1-6): DSGVTQTPKHLITATGQRVTLRCSPRSGDLSVYWYQQSLDQGLQFLIQYYNGEERAKGNILERFSAQQFPDLHSELNLSSLELGDSALYFCASSVGGGDRISYNSPLHFGNGTRLTVT.

This clonotype was detected ten times or more. The V and J genes are TRBV20-1 and TRBJ2-3; D might be TRBD2 (5 bases). The germline CDR1 and CDR2 sequences are DFQATT and SNEGSKA (reference sequence). Trimming shortened V by 3 bases and J by 1 base, and 8 bases separated the two germline ends. The CDR3 loop spans 13 amino acids. CDR3 loop: CSASSGGTDTQYF. The CDR3 region has the DNA TGCAGTGCTAGCTCCGGGGGCACAGATACGCAGTATTTT.

This clonotype appeared a few times. This chain links TRBV20-1 with TRBJ2-5, with D uncertain. The germline V gene has CDR1 DFQATT and CDR2 SNEGSKA (reference sequence). This CDR3 region has 11 residues. The ends were cut back, 5 bases at V and 7 bases at J, with 11 bases in the middle. CDR3 residues: CSASFGGTQYF. The CDR3 DNA sequence: TGCAGTGCTTCCTTCGGCGGGACCCAGTACTTC.

This sequence joins TRBV20-1 and TRBJ2-1; 7 nucleotides line up with TRBD2. The J segment lost 10 bases and the V segment lost 1 base, leaving 7 bases of the junction unmatched. The CDR3 runs to 13 residues. Germline V gene lookup returns CDR1 DFQATT and CDR2 SNEGSKA (reference sequence). The CDR3 spells CSARGGLVREQFF. CDR3 DNA: TGCAGTGCTAGAGGCGGACTAGTTCGGGAGCAGTTCTTC.

This clonotype was counted many times. The chain joins TRBV20-1 to TRBJ2-2, with D unclear. The ends were cut back, 3 bases at V and 1 base at J, with 9 bases in the middle. The germline CDR1 and CDR2 sequences are DFQATT and SNEGSKA (reference sequence). This CDR3 region has 14 residues. The CDR3 DNA follows: TGCAGTGCTAGGCCCAAGGGGAACACCGGGGAGCTGTTTTTT. This encodes CSARPKGNTGELFF.